The 32 T cell receptor beta chains presented below share a single source sample, sequenced in a study of cytomegalovirus exposure and HLA in healthy donors. The PCR had 60 Vbeta and 13 Jbeta primers. Clones were read by immunoSEQ multiplex PCR, and TCRdb kept only the in-frame ones, dropping some. The table lists about 170,000 clones, approximately 80% of them singletons. Material for sequencing was PBMCs. The receptors were sampled from a woman between 45 and 65 years old in good health and CMV-seropositive.

This clone was seen once. The chain uses TRBV21-1 and TRBJ2-7; TRBD2 is the table's D call and was not checked against the DNA. TRBV21-1 is a pseudogene. The CDR3 totals 16 residues. For the CDR3, the DNA is TGTGCCAGCAGCTCCTGGGTGGCTAGCACTTGGGACGAGCAGTACTTC. Translated: CASSSWVASTWDEQYF.

This clone was seen only a few times. The V gene is TRBV4-3, the J gene TRBJ2-3; 9 positions agree with TRBD2. V shed 0 bases and J 3 bases; nucleotides not matched to a gene: 4. This CDR3 has 16 amino acids. Germline V gives CDR1 LGHNA, CDR2 YSLEER. The CDR3 bases are TGCGCCAGCAGCCAAGATCGCGGGGGGGCGACAGATACGCAGTATTTT. Translating gives CASSQDRGGATDTQYF.

The genes are TRBV19 and TRBJ1-1, with 9 bases identical to TRBD1. Germline-derived CDR1 and CDR2 are LNHDA and SQIVND (reference sequence). V lost 4 bases and J lost 3; bases outside the gene matches: 15. This CDR3 region has 18 residues. Here the CDR3 reads CASSKDRGPRYLDTEAFF. CDR3 in DNA: TGTGCCAGTAGTAAGGACAGGGGACCGCGTTATTTGGACACTGAAGCTTTCTTT.

The V and J genes are TRBV4-3 and TRBJ2-7; 11 nucleotides line up with TRBD1. Per the germline V gene, CDR1 is LGHNA and CDR2 is YSLEER. CDR3 length: 13 amino acids. V lost 4 bases, J lost 9 bases, and 5 bases stayed unmatched. This chain's CDR3 is CASSRDRGNAQYF. For the CDR3, the DNA is TGCGCCAGCAGCCGGGACAGGGGGAACGCGCAGTACTTC.

The chain is built from TRBV19 and TRBJ2-7; TRBD2 matches at 7 bases. The junction had 8 bases not matched to a gene; V was cut back by 3 bases and J by 6 bases. CDR1 and CDR2 from the germline V gene are LNHDA and SQIVND (reference sequence). This CDR3 spans 14 amino acids. The CDR3 coding sequence is TGTGCCAGTAGTATCGGGACTACCTATTTCGAGCAGTACTTC. Its protein product is CASSIGTTYFEQYF. The full variable domain, its missing parts supplied by reference TRBV19 and TRBJ2-7, is DGGITQSPKYLFRKEGQNVTLSCEQNLNHDAMYWYRQDPGQGLRLIYYSQIVNDFQKGDIAEGYSVSREKKESFPLTVTSAQKNPTAFYLCASSIGTTYFEQYFGPGTRLTVT.

This chain uses TRBV5-4 with TRBJ2-7; TRBD1 matches 7 bases. The V gene end was trimmed by 1 base and the J gene end by 7 bases; junction bases not matched to a gene: 11. Germline V gene lookup returns CDR1 SGHNT and CDR2 YYREEE (reference sequence). This CDR3 region has 15 residues. The CDR3 reads CASSLKAGGIEEQYF. The CDR3 DNA sequence: TGTGCCAGCAGCTTGAAGGCAGGGGGAATCGAGGAGCAGTACTTC.

CDR3 region: CASSPVGRGPYEQYF. The CDR3 DNA reads TGTGCCAGCAGCCCCGTTGGCAGGGGTCCCTACGAGCAGTACTTC. This rearrangement joins TRBV25-1 to TRBJ2-7; D might be TRBD1 (6 bases). CDR1 and CDR2 from the germline V gene are MGHDK and SYGVNS. Trimming removed 6 bases from V and 2 bases from J, with 17 bases in between. CDR3 length: 15 residues.

This chain connects TRBV30 to TRBJ2-5; tentative D call: TRBD2 (5 bases). Germline V gene lookup returns CDR1 GTSNPN and CDR2 SVGIG (reference sequence). V gave up 7 bases and J gave up 4 bases, with 13 bases separating them. The CDR3 spans 12 residues. The CDR3, as DNA: TGTGCCTCGAGGGAGTCCTCAGAGACCCAGTACTTC. It specifies CASRESSETQYF.

In this sample, this clone turned up once. The chain is built from TRBV28 and TRBJ2-5, with 11 bases matching TRBD1. This CDR3 has 12 amino acids. The germline V gene encodes CDR1 MDHEN and CDR2 SYDVKM. J gave up 13 bases and V 6 bases, and 7 bases lay outside the gene matches. The CDR3 sequence is CASSFSGTGGYF. CDR3 DNA: TGTGCCAGCAGCTTTTCTGGGACAGGGGGGTACTTC.

The chain couples TRBV5-1 to TRBJ2-5; 12 bases map to TRBD2. This CDR3 comprises 20 residues. V shed 0 bases, J shed 2 bases, and the junction held 14 bases outside the gene matches. CDR1 is SGHRS and CDR2 is YFSETQ in the germline V gene. For the CDR3, the DNA is TGCGCCAGCAGCTTGGACCGACTAGCGGGAGACTCGGGGGATCAAGAGACCCAGTACTTC. Its translation: CASSLDRLAGDSGDQETQYF.

The chain combines TRBV30 with TRBJ1-2; possible D gene TRBD1, 5 bases. The CDR3 is 14 residues long. The germline V and J ends were trimmed by 5 bases and 2 bases, with 15 bases remaining between them. Germline CDR1 GTSNPN, CDR2 SVGIG (reference sequence). CDR3 bases: TGTGCCTGGGTGGGTCCAGGGCTAAACTATGGCTACACCTTC. Its translation is CAWVGPGLNYGYTF.

The chain has TRBV6-5 and TRBJ2-7; the D gene is possibly TRBD2 (5 bases). The CDR3 loop spans 14 amino acids. Germline CDR1 MNHEY, CDR2 SVGAGI. Trimming left V 0 bases short and J 4 bases short, with 10 bases between. Written as DNA, the CDR3 is TGTGCCAGCAGTTACTCGGGAGAGGGTTACGAGCAGTACTTC. It specifies CASSYSGEGYEQYF.

The table lists this clone with a count of one. The rearrangement links TRBV25-1 to TRBJ2-7, with 10 bases aligning to TRBD2. This CDR3 contains 15 residues. Looked up from germline, CDR1 is MGHDK and CDR2 is SYGVNS. V dropped 2 bases and J dropped 3; count of bases not matched to a gene: 4. Here the CDR3 reads CASSEGLADIYEQYF. The CDR3, as DNA: TGTGCCAGCAGTGAAGGACTAGCGGATATCTACGAGCAGTACTTC.

The count of this clone is one. The chain is built from TRBV6-5 and TRBJ2-3, with TRBD2 identical over 12 bases. CDR1 and CDR2 (germline): MNHEY, SVGAGI. This CDR3 contains 14 residues. With 6 bases clipped from V and 5 bases from J, the junction kept 3 bases outside the gene matches. The CDR3 coding sequence is TGTGCCAGCAGCCGGGGACTAGCGGGAGATACGCAGTATTTT. Amino acids: CASSRGLAGDTQYF.

Note on this clone: Lacking the conserved final phenylalanine or tryptophan, this CDR3 likely reflects a read error. The limits of the CDR3 on the DNA are not certain, so only TCRdb's listed CDR3 is given. This chain uses TRBV21-1 with TRBJ1-2. TRBV21-1 is a pseudogene locus. From its first to its last residue, the CDR3 has 9 amino acids. The CDR3 sequence is CASSPRDFY.

The rearrangement uses TRBV27 and TRBJ1-2; unclear D gene. The CDR3 totals 13 residues. The germline CDR1 and CDR2 sequences are MNHEY and SMNVEV (reference sequence). V was cut by 2 bases and J by 8 bases, with 12 bases left in between. CDR3 sequence reads: CASSLGRERGYTF. CDR3 in DNA: TGTGCCAGCAGTTTAGGCCGTGAGCGGGGCTACACCTTC.

The sample holds one count of this clone. The genes are TRBV19 and TRBJ2-2, with D possibly matching TRBD1 (6 bases). Germline CDR1 reads LNHDA; CDR2 reads SQIVND (reference sequence). CDR3 length equals 15 residues. Trimming stripped 3 bases from V and 8 bases from J, with 16 bases between. CDR3 region: CASSIGYRVPGELFF. CDR3 coding DNA: TGTGCCAGTAGTATTGGGTACAGGGTACCGGGGGAGCTGTTTTTT.

The table lists this clone with a count of one. The chain employs TRBV19 and TRBJ1-5, with D possibly matching TRBD1 (6 bases). This CDR3 is built from 16 residues. V shed 7 bases and J shed 2 bases, with 18 bases lying between them. Germline assignment: CDR1 LNHDA and CDR2 SQIVND (reference sequence). The CDR3 spells CASKVGMGAGNQPQHF. CDR3 in DNA: TGTGCCAGTAAGGTCGGGATGGGGGCCGGCAATCAGCCCCAGCATTTT.

Concerning this clone itself: This CDR3 is also generated by other DNA sequences in the sample. The chain carries TRBV4-2 and TRBJ2-5; TRBD1 agrees at 7 bases. This CDR3 has 15 amino acids. V trimming: 2 bases; J trimming: 4 bases; junction bases outside the gene matches: 7. The germline CDR1 and CDR2 sequences are LGHNA and YNFKEQ. The CDR3 reads CASSQQTGVRETQYF. CDR3 in DNA: TGTGCCAGCAGCCAACAAACAGGGGTTAGAGAGACCCAGTACTTC.

The chain recombines TRBV5-1 with TRBJ1-1, with D maybe TRBD1 (6 bases). The CDR3 sequence is 15 residues long. CDR1 is SGHRS and CDR2 is YFSETQ in the germline V gene. The V and J ends lost 1 base and 1 base respectively, with 11 bases between them. The CDR3 region is CASSLSGQRNTEAFF. CDR3 DNA sequence: TGCGCCAGCAGCTTGTCGGGACAAAGGAACACTGAAGCTTTCTTT.

J is TRBJ1-3 and V is TRBV7-9; D call uncertain. CDR1 and CDR2 from the germline V gene are SEHNR and FQNEAQ (reference sequence). The CDR3 extends over 16 amino acids. Trimming cost V 5 bases and J 0 bases, with 14 bases left between them. The CDR3 DNA reads as TGTGCCAGCAGCCCGGTCGGACTGAGCTCTGGAAACACCATATATTTT. Its protein product is CASSPVGLSSGNTIYF. The variable domain in full, with the rest retrieved from reference TRBV7-9 and TRBJ1-3, is DTGVSQNPRHKITKRGQNVTFRCDPISEHNRLYWYRQTLGQGPEFLTYFQNEAQLEKSRLLSDRFSAERPKGSFSTLEIQRTEQGDSAMYLCASSPVGLSSGNTIYFGEGSWLTVV.

The chain joins TRBV7-2 to TRBJ2-7, with TRBD1 matching over 10 bases. The V and J ends lost 1 base and 7 bases, in that order; junction bases with no gene match: 10. The CDR3 runs 16 residues. The germline V gene has CDR1 SGHTA and CDR2 FQGNSA. The CDR3: CASSLVAGTGVMEQYF. DNA for the CDR3: TGTGCCAGCAGCTTAGTGGCCGGGACAGGGGTAATGGAGCAGTACTTC. Supplemented by reference TRBV7-2 and TRBJ2-7, the full variable domain reads GAGVSQSPSNKVTEKGKDVELRCDPISGHTALYWYRQSLGQGLEFLIYFQGNSAPDKSGLPSDRFSAERTGGSVSTLTIQRTQQEDSAVYLCASSLVAGTGVMEQYFGPGTRLTVT.

CDR3 sequence (DNA): TGCGCCAGCAGCCAAGAGACCGCACTGACGGGACAGCCAAAACCCCTCCACTTT. As protein: CASSQETALTGQPKPLHF. The rearrangement links TRBV4-1 to TRBJ1-6, with 7 bases matching TRBD1. V lost 0 bases, J lost 12 bases, and 17 bases stayed unmatched. This CDR3 is 18 amino acids long. Germline V lookup: CDR1 MGHRA, CDR2 YSYEKL.

V and J are TRBV9 and TRBJ2-3; D possibly corresponds to TRBD1 (5 bases). V was cut by 3 bases and J by 2 bases, with 10 bases left in between. Germline V lookup: CDR1 SGDLS, CDR2 YYNGEE. The CDR3 consists of 14 residues. The CDR3 DNA is TGTGCCAGCAGCGCCCGACAGTCCACAGATACGCAGTATTTT. This translates into CASSARQSTDTQYF.

The chain carries TRBV29-1 and TRBJ1-3; TRBD1 might be the D (6 bases). Trimming took 7 bases from V and 0 from J, leaving 7 bases between them. Germline assignment: CDR1 SQVTM and CDR2 ANQGSEA. The CDR3 extends over 12 amino acids. The CDR3 coding sequence is TGCAGCGGGACAGTCTCTGGAAACACCATATATTTT. As protein: CSGTVSGNTIYF. The entire variable domain, with the rest obtained from reference TRBV29-1 and TRBJ1-3, is as follows: SAVISQKPSRDICQRGTSLTIQCQVDSQVTMMFWYRQQPGQSLTLIATANQGSEATYESGFVIDKFPISRPNLTFSTLTVSNMSPEDSSIYLCSGTVSGNTIYFGEGSWLTVV.

This clone was detected only a few times. The rearrangement joins TRBV5-1 to TRBJ2-1, with a possible D match to TRBD2 (5 bases). Trimming left V 6 bases short and J 5 bases short, with 6 bases between. The germline CDR1 and CDR2 sequences are SGHRS and YFSETQ. This CDR3 is 11 amino acids long. The CDR3 bases are TGCGCCAGCATACTAGACAATGAGCAGTTCTTC. This codes for CASILDNEQFF.

This chain links TRBV27 with TRBJ1-5; D is possibly TRBD1 (6 bases). This CDR3 comprises 16 residues. Trimming took 2 bases from V and 4 from J, leaving 15 bases between them. From germline, CDR1 is MNHEY and CDR2 SMNVEV (reference sequence). CDR3 amino acids: CASSLSAWGPNQPQHF. CDR3 nucleotide sequence: TGTGCCAGCAGTTTAAGTGCTTGGGGGCCGAATCAGCCCCAGCATTTT.

This clone appeared a few times. The V and J genes are TRBV9 and TRBJ1-3; no clear D gene. Germline V gene data show CDR1 as SGDLS and CDR2 as YYNGEE. There are 17 residues in the CDR3. Trimming shortened V by 0 bases and J by 0 bases, and 13 bases separated the two germline ends. The CDR3 spells CASSVDLGRSSGNTIYF. CDR3 bases: TGTGCCAGCAGCGTAGATCTGGGCCGAAGCTCTGGAAACACCATATATTTT.

The genes are TRBV5-1 and TRBJ2-2, with TRBD1 identical over 8 bases. The CDR3 runs to 16 residues. The V and J ends lost 4 bases and 1 base, in that order; junction bases with no gene match: 6. Germline V gene data show CDR1 as SGHRS and CDR2 as YFSETQ. The CDR3 bases are TGCGCCAGCAGCCCGAGGACAGGGCTGAACACCGGGGAGCTGTTTTTT. It codes for CASSPRTGLNTGELFF. Based on the CDR3 plus reference TRBV5-1 and TRBJ2-2, the full variable domain is KAGVTQTPRYLIKTRGQQVTLSCSPISGHRSVSWYQQTPGQGLQFLFEYFSETQRNKGNFPGRFSGRQFSNSRSEMNVSTLELGDSALYLCASSPRTGLNTGELFFGEGSRLTVL.

The chain combines TRBV10-3 with TRBJ1-4, with TRBD1 matching over 12 bases. Germline trimming cut 7 bases from V and 7 bases from J; bases unmatched to any gene: 1. This CDR3 has 13 residues. Germline V lookup: CDR1 ENHRY, CDR2 SYGVKD. This chain's CDR3 is CAIKGQGAEKLFF. CDR3 in DNA: TGTGCCATCAAGGGACAGGGGGCTGAAAAACTGTTTTTT.

Only a few counts were recorded for this clone. This chain links TRBV9 with TRBJ1-6; 9 positions match TRBD1. Germline CDR1 reads SGDLS; CDR2 reads YYNGEE. The CDR3 contains 15 residues. Trimming at V came to 0 bases and at J to 5 bases, leaving 0 bases not matched to a gene. The CDR3 bases are TGTGCCAGCAGCGTAGGACAGGGGGATAATTCACCCCTCCACTTT. Translating it yields CASSVGQGDNSPLHF.

This chain links TRBV5-1 with TRBJ2-1, with TRBD1 matching over 7 bases. CDR3 length: 13 amino acids. Germline V gene data show CDR1 as SGHRS and CDR2 as YFSETQ. With 1 base clipped from V and 7 bases from J, the junction kept 2 bases outside the gene matches. The CDR3 nucleotides read TGCGCCAGCAGCTTGTCAGGGGGAAATGAGCAGTTCTTC. It encodes CASSLSGGNEQFF.